This entry lists 14 T cell receptor beta chains sequenced from one sample in a study of T cells after yellow fever vaccination. In TCRdb, the 5' RACE reads were re-called with MiXCR into one record per CDR3 protein. The data hold roughly 320,000 distinct CDR3 sequences, with roughly a tenth observed a single time. The source was CD4+ T cells sorted from PBMCs, collected 45 days after the yellow fever booster vaccination. The receptors shown here come from a man in his late teens or twenties who received the YFV17D yellow fever vaccine.

The chain joins TRBV30 to TRBJ1-3; no clear D gene. Trimming pared 4 bases from V and 1 base from J, leaving 8 bases between. The germline gives CDR1 GTSNPN, CDR2 SVGIG (reference sequence). CDR3 length: 13 residues. The CDR3 region has the DNA TGTGCCTGGATAGCAAAATCTGGAAACACCATATATTTT. Translated, it gives CAWIAKSGNTIYF.

This clonotype was observed a few times. The J gene is TRBJ2-7, the V gene TRBV7-9, with 8 bases lining up with TRBD1. The germline V gene has CDR1 SEHNR and CDR2 FQNEAQ (reference sequence). With V trimmed by 6 bases and J by 3 bases, 4 bases remained unmatched. The CDR3 loop spans 13 amino acids. The chain's CDR3 is CASRGQGRYEQYV. The DNA of the CDR3 is TGTGCCAGCAGAGGACAGGGTCGCTACGAGCAGTACGTC.

This clonotype was seen only a few times. The V gene is TRBV6-5, the J gene TRBJ2-7; 8 positions match TRBD2. This CDR3 is built from 15 residues. J lost 3 bases, V lost 5 bases, and 9 bases had no gene match. Germline V CDR1 and CDR2: MNHEY, SVGAGI. CDR3 residues: CASSPRLALGYEQYV. The CDR3 DNA reads as TGTGCCAGCAGTCCCCGACTAGCGTTGGGCTACGAGCAGTACGTC.

A few counts support this clonotype. This chain uses TRBV7-9 with TRBJ2-1; D not resolved. The CDR3 totals 13 residues. Trimming shortened V by 1 base and J by 6 bases, and 7 bases separated the two germline ends. The germline gives CDR1 SEHNR, CDR2 FQNEAQ (reference sequence). The CDR3 nucleotides are TGTGCCAGCAGCTTAGGGGAAGGCAATGAGCAGTTCTTC. This codes for CASSLGEGNEQFF.

This clonotype was counted at least ten times. The chain is built from TRBV6-2 or TRBV6-3 and TRBJ1-1, with a possible D match to TRBD1 (5 bases). CDR3 length equals 11 residues. In germline, CDR1 is MNHEY, CDR2 SVGEGT. V lost 6 bases and J 8 bases, leaving 10 bases between the germline ends. CDR3 nucleotides: TGTGCCAGCAGGGCGGAGGGGGAAGCTTTCTTT. Its protein is CASRAEGEAFF.

The chain carries TRBV10-2 and TRBJ1-6; 8 bases line up with TRBD1. The CDR3 runs 14 residues. Germline values: CDR1 WSHSY, CDR2 SAAADI. Trimming took 2 bases from V and 9 from J; bases not matched to a gene: 3. DNA for the CDR3: TGCGCCAGCAGTGAGCAGGGGGCGCGTTCACCCCTCCACTTT. This encodes CASSEQGARSPLHF.

The chain links TRBV7-6 to TRBJ2-1; unclear D gene. Germline CDR1 and CDR2: SGHVS and FNYEAQ. The germline V and J ends were trimmed by 4 bases and 0 bases, with 13 bases remaining between them. This CDR3 region has 16 residues. CDR3 bases: TGTGCCAGCAGCTCGACCCCTACGAGCTCCTACAATGAGCAGTTCTTC. Its protein is CASSSTPTSSYNEQFF.

This chain joins TRBV5-4 and TRBJ2-5; a weak D match, TRBD1 (5 bases). The germline V and J ends were trimmed by 6 bases and 2 bases, with 17 bases remaining between them. CDR3 length: 15 amino acids. Germline V gene lookup returns CDR1 SGHNT and CDR2 YYREEE (reference sequence). The CDR3, as DNA: TGTGCCAGCACTCCCACCGGCGCAGGGCAAGAGACCCAGTACTTC. Amino acid sequence: CASTPTGAGQETQYF.

The chain combines TRBV20-1 with TRBJ1-5; D not certain. Germline-derived CDR1 and CDR2 are DFQATT and SNEGSKA (reference sequence). V gave up 1 base and J gave up 0 bases, with 10 bases separating them. The CDR3 has 15 residues. The CDR3 loop reads CSARGMENSNQPQHF. The DNA of the CDR3 is TGCAGTGCTAGAGGTATGGAGAATAGCAATCAGCCCCAGCATTTT.

The chain recombines TRBV7-8 with TRBJ2-3, with 7 nucleotides matching TRBD2. The CDR3 is made up of 14 amino acids. CDR1 is SGHVS and CDR2 is FQNEAQ in the germline V gene. After removal of 5 bases from V and 3 bases from J, the junction contained 5 bases not matched to a gene. CDR3 region: CASSLWEGTDTQYF. CDR3 DNA: TGTGCCAGCAGCCTTTGGGAGGGAACAGATACGCAGTATTTT.

The sample holds many counts of this clonotype. The chain recombines TRBV5-1 with TRBJ2-1, with D possibly being TRBD2 (6 bases). Germline loops: CDR1 SGHRS, CDR2 YFSETQ. Trimming left V 3 bases short and J 0 bases short, with 13 bases between. The CDR3 spans 16 residues. CDR3 nucleotide sequence: TGCGCCAGCAGCTCCGGGACTTTCAGCTCCTACAATGAGCAGTTCTTC. Protein sequence: CASSSGTFSSYNEQFF.

This clonotype showed up many times. The chain combines TRBV29-1 with TRBJ1-2, with TRBD1 matching 8 bases. Germline V CDR1 and CDR2: SQVTM, ANQGSEA. The CDR3 has 14 amino acids. The junction had 11 bases not matched to a gene; V was cut back by 6 bases and J by 5 bases. The CDR3 bases are TGCAGCGTCGCGGCGACCGGGACAGGTTATGGCTACACCTTC. This gives the protein CSVAATGTGYGYTF.

Comments on this clonotype: One end of the junction is discordant with germline, which a read error may explain. CDR3 sequence (DNA): TGTGCCAGCAGCTTGGGCCCCCCCTTC. Encoded protein: CASSLGPPF. V is TRBV7-3 and J is TRBJ2-5; D is unresolved. Germline assignment: CDR1 SGHTA and CDR2 FQGTGA. The CDR3 length is 9 residues.

A few counts support this clonotype. This CDR3 reads CASSPFRGISSYEQYF. CDR3 nucleotide sequence: TGTGCCAGCAGTCCCTTCCGGGGGATCAGCTCCTACGAGCAGTACTTC. J is TRBJ2-7 and V is TRBV27, with D perhaps TRBD2 (6 bases). The V gene lost 5 bases and the J gene lost 0 bases, with 17 bases spanning the gap. CDR1 is MNHEY and CDR2 is SMNVEV in the germline V gene (reference sequence). The CDR3 loop spans 16 amino acids.